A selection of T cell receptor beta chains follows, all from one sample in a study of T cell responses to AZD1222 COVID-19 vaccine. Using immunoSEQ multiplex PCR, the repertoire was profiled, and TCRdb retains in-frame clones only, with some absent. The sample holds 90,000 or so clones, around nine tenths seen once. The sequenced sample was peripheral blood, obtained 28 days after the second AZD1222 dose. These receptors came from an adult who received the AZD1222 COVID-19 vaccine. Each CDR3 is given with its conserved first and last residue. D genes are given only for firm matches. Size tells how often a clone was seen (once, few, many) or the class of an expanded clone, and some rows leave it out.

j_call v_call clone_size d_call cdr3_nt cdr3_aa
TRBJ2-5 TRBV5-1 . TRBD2 TGCGCCAGCAGCTTGGCGGGGGGACTACAAGAGACCCAGTACTTC CASSLAGGLQETQYF
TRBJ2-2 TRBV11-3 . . TGTGCCAGCAGCTTAGGCGGGACGAACACCGGGGAGCTGTTTTTT CASSLGGTNTGELFF
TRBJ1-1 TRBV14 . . TGTGCCAGCAGCCTGTTACAGGGAGGGAAAACTGAAGCTTTCTTT CASSLLQGGKTEAFF
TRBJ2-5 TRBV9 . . TGTGCCAGCAGCGTAGATAGTAGGCAAGAGACCCAGTACTTC CASSVDSRQETQYF
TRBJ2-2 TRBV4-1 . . TGCGCCAGCAGCCATCAAGAGGGAAGCGGGGAGCTGTTTTTT CASSHQEGSGELFF
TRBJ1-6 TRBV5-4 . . TGTGCCAGCAGCGTACGGGGGGCGCGGGAGTCACCCCTCCACTTT CASSVRGARESPLHF
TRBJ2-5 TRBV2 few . TGTGCCAGCAGTGATCGAGGTACGGAGACCCAGTACTTC CASSDRGTETQYF
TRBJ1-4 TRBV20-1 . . TGCAGTGCTAGAGCTAGCGAAAAACTGTTTTTT CSARASEKLFF
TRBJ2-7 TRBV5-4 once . TGTGCCAGCAGCTTCTCCTCCTACGAGCAGTACTTC CASSFSSYEQYF
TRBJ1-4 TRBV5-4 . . TGTGCCAGCAGCTTGTCCTTGGACGACGGCCAAAAACTGTTTTTT CASSLSLDDGQKLFF
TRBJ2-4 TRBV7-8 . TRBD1 TGTGCCAGCAGCCGACAGGGGGCCGTGGGGCCCAAAAACATTCAGTACTTC CASSRQGAVGPKNIQYF
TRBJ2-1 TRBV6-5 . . TGTGCCAGCAGTTATCGGGGCGGGGACCCCTACAATGAGCAGTTCTTC CASSYRGGDPYNEQFF
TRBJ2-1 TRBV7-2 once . TGTGCCAGCAGCTTAGAGGGCCCCCAGTTCTTC CASSLEGPQFF
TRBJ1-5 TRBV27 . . TGTGCCAGCAGTTTATGGGCAGGGAACAATCAGCCCCAGCATTTT CASSLWAGNNQPQHF
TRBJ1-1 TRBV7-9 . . TGTGCCAGCAGCTTAAACACTGAAGCTTTCTTT CASSLNTEAFF
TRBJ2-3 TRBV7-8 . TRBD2 TGTGCCAGCAGCCCAAGGGACAGCTTACTAGCGGGGGGGCCGGACGACACAGATACGCAGTATTTT CASSPRDSLLAGGPDDTDTQYF
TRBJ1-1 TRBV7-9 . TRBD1 TGTGCCAGCAGCCCCTCTGACAGGGGGAACACTGAAGCTTTCTTT CASSPSDRGNTEAFF
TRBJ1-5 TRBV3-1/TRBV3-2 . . TGTGCCAGCAGCCAGTACAGGAATCAGCCCCAGCATTTT CASSQYRNQPQHF
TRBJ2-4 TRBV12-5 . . TGTGCTAGTGGTTTGGTCCCGGGCAGGGGGGACATTCAGTACTTC CASGLVPGRGDIQYF
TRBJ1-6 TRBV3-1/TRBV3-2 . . TGTGCCAGTAACAGGCCTCGGGGTTCACCCCTCCACTTT CASNRPRGSPLHF
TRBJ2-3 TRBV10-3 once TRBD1 TGTGCCATAACCGGGACAGGGGGCTTAGATACGCAGTATTTT CAITGTGGLDTQYF
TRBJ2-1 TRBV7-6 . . TGTGCCAGCAGCTTGGTAAGGCAGGTGGGCAATGAGCAGTTCTTC CASSLVRQVGNEQFF
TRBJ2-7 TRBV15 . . TGTGCCACCAGGAGGACAGAAGAGTACGAGCAGTACTTC CATRRTEEYEQYF
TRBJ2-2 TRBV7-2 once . TGTGCCAGCAGCTTAGGCGTGGCTTCCGGCGGGGAGCTGTTTTTT CASSLGVASGGELFF
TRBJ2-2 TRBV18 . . TGTGCCAGCTCACCGACAGGAGCCAACACCGGGGAGCTGTTTTTT CASSPTGANTGELFF
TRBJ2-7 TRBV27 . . TGTGCCAGCGGCTACCTACTCGACGAGCAGTACTTC CASGYLLDEQYF
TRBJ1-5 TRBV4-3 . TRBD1 TGCGCCAGCAGCCAAGATTTAGGGGGCTGGCAGCCCCAGCATTTT CASSQDLGGWQPQHF
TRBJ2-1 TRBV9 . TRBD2 TGTGCCAGCAGCGAAGCGGGGGGGCGGGATGAGCAGTTCTTC CASSEAGGRDEQFF
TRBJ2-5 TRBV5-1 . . TGCGCCAGCAGCTCCACAGGGATGTACCAAGAGACCCAGTACTTC CASSSTGMYQETQYF
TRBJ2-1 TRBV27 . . TGTGCCAGCAGTTCCCAGGGCTCCTACAATGAGCAGTTCTTC CASSSQGSYNEQFF
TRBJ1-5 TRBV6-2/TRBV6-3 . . TGTGCCAGCAGTTACATCAGGGCCCTCAATCAGCCCCAGCATTTT CASSYIRALNQPQHF
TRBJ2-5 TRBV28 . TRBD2 TGTGCCAGCAGGGCGGGGAGGGACCGAGAGACCCAGTACTTC CASRAGRDRETQYF
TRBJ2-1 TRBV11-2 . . TGTGCCAGCAGCTTTGGTGAGCAGTTCTTC CASSFGEQFF
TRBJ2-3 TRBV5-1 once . TGCGCCAGCAGCGCGAGGGTCAGGGGTAGCACAGATACGCAGTATTTT CASSARVRGSTDTQYF
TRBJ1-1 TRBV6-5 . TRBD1 TGTGCCAGCAGGCGACAGGGGAAAGCTTTCTTT CASRRQGKAFF
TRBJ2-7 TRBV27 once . TGTGCCAGCAGTTTGTCTTGGGCGCACGAGCAGTACTTC CASSLSWAHEQYF
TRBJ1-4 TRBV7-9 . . TGTGCCAGCAGGTACCGGGCAGGAACGGCAACTAATGAAAAACTGTTTTTT CASRYRAGTATNEKLFF
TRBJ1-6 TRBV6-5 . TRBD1 TGTGCCAGCAGTTTCCGACAGGGAAATTCACCCCTCCACTTT CASSFRQGNSPLHF
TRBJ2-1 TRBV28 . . TGTGCCAGCAGTTACCCTCCCGGGACAGGGCTCCTTCTTGGCGGGGGGAGCTCCTACAATGAGCAGTTCTTC CASSYPPGTGLLLGGGSSYNEQFF
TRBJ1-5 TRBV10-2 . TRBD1 TGCGCCAGCAGTGAGTCGGCAGGGGGGGAATTCTATAGCAATCAGCCCCAGCATTTT CASSESAGGEFYSNQPQHF
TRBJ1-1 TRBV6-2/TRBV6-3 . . TGTGCCAGCAGTTACGGGAAGAACACTGAAGCTTTCTTT CASSYGKNTEAFF
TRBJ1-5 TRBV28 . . TGTGCCAGCAGTACGCCTTGGAAAGGAGGCAATCAGCCCCAGCATTTT CASSTPWKGGNQPQHF
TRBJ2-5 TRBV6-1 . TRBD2 TGTGCCAGCAGTGAAACTCGCCCTAGCGGTTGGGAGACCCAGTACTTC CASSETRPSGWETQYF
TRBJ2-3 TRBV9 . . TGTGCCAGCAGCGAGTCCCCTTCCCCAGATACGCAGTATTTT CASSESPSPDTQYF
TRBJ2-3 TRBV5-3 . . TGTGCCAGAAGCACCGGACAGTCCACAGATACGCAGTATTTT CARSTGQSTDTQYF
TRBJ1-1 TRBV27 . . TGTGCCAGCAGTTTTACGGGGAACACTGAAGCTTTCTTT CASSFTGNTEAFF
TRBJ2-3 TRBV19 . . TGTGCCAGTAGTATTGAGGGAAACACAGATACGCAGTATTTT CASSIEGNTDTQYF
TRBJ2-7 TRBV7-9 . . TGTGCCAGCAGCTTGGGGGGCACTCCCTCCTACGAGCAGTACTTC CASSLGGTPSYEQYF
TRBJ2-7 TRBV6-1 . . TGTGCCAGCAGTGGCCCCACGACGGCGGCCCGAGACGAGCAGTACTTC CASSGPTTAARDEQYF
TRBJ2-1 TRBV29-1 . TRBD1 TGCAGCGCCCTCCGAAAGGGGGCGGTGGATGAGCAGTTCTTC CSALRKGAVDEQFF
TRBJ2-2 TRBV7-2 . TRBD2 TGTGCCAGCAGCCCTAGCGGGGGGGCGAACACCGGGGAGCTGTTTTTT CASSPSGGANTGELFF
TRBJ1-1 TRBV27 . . TGTGCCAGCAGTATTACCTCACAGTCCTACACCGATGAGGGAGCTTTCTTT CASSITSQSYTDEGAFF
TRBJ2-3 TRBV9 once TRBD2 TGTGCCAGCAGCGGGAGCGGGGGGGCCTCCACAGATACGCAGTATTTT CASSGSGGASTDTQYF
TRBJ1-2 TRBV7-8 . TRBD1 TGTGCCAGCAGCTTTAACAGGGGGGATGGCTACACCTTC CASSFNRGDGYTF
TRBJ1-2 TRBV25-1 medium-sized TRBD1 TGTGCCAGCGAGGACAGGGCTAACTATGGCTACACCTTC CASEDRANYGYTF
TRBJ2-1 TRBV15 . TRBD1 TGTGCCACCAGCGAACCGGGACAGGGGGTCGATGAGCAGTTCTTC CATSEPGQGVDEQFF
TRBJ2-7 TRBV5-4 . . TGTGCCAGCAGCCCCCACGGGGGTACCTCCTACGAGCAGTACTTC CASSPHGGTSYEQYF
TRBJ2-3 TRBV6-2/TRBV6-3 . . TGTGCCAGCAGTTTTGGGGGGGATACGCAGTATTTT CASSFGGDTQYF
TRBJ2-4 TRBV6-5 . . TGTGCCAGCGCGAATTCGGGGCAAAACATTCAGTACTTC CASANSGQNIQYF